Listed here is a single TCR beta chain. The CDR3 spans 15 residues. Germline V gene lookup returns CDR1 KGHSH and CDR2 LQKENI. V was pared by 1 base and J by 3 bases, with 11 bases between. The data were produced by immunoSEQ multiplex PCR, yet TCRdb's version contains in-frame clones alone and is incomplete. This sample has 250,000 to 300,000 clones; roughly nine tenths occur once, and the top ten carry 0.95% to 1.5%. This entry is derived from a study of blood T cell repertoires in COVID-19. This study enrolled people aged 18 to 89 from roughly 24 US geographic areas. Cohort placement rested on clinical history that participants reported themselves.

V usage is TRBV18 and J usage is TRBJ2-3; a weak D match, TRBD2 (7 bases). The sequenced sample consisted of PBMCs or T cells enriched from blood (not recorded which). This TCR was sampled from a human donor in a cohort exposed to, infected with or recovered from COVID-19 (not recorded which). The donor label of this sample is uncertain. The CDR3 loop reads CASSPQRGGTDTQYF. In nucleotides, the CDR3 is TGTGCCAGCTCACCACAAAGGGGGGGGACAGATACGCAGTATTTT.